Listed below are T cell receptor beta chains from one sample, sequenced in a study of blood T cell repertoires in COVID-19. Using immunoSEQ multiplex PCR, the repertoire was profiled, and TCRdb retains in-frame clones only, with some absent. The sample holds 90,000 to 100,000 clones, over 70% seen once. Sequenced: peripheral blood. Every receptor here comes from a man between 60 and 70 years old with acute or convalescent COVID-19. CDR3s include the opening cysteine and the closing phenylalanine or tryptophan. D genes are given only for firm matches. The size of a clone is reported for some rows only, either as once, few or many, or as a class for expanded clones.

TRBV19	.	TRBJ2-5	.	TGTGCCAGTATGCGAAGGGGCCAGATTCAAGAGACCCAGTACTTC	CASMRRGQIQETQYF
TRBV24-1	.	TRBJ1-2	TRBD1	TGTGCCACCAGTGATTTCTCCGGGACAGGGGACTATGGCTACACCTTC	CATSDFSGTGDYGYTF
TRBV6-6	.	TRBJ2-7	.	TGTGCCAGCGCCCAAATCCCGGGACATGTCGAGCAGTACTTC	CASAQIPGHVEQYF
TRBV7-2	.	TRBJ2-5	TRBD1	TGTGCCAGCAGCTCTGACAGGGGGCTCGCAGCGACCCAGTACTTC	CASSSDRGLAATQYF
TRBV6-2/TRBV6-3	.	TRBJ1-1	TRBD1	TGTGCCAGCAGTTACGGAGGGGGCGGTAGGTCGGTTGAAGCTTTCTTT	CASSYGGGGRSVEAFF
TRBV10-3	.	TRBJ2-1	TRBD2	TGTGCCATCAGTGAGTCGTGGACTAGCGGCGAGCAGTTCTTC	CAISESWTSGEQFF
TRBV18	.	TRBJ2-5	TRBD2	TGTGCCAGCTCATCAATTCAGAGCGGGGGTGAGACCCAGTACTTC	CASSSIQSGGETQYF
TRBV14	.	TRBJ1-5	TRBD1	TGTGCCAGCAGCCGGGGACAGGGCCCCATGTGGCCCCAGCATTTT	CASSRGQGPMWPQHF
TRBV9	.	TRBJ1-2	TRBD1	TGTGCCAGCAGCCCCCGGGACAGTAACTATGGCTACACCTTC	CASSPRDSNYGYTF
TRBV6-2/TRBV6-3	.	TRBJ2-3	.	TGTGCCAGCAGTTATAGACAGTTGGCAGATACGCAGTATTTT	CASSYRQLADTQYF
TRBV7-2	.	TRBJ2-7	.	TGTGCCAGCAGCTTAGCAGGGGTTGGTGGAACCTACGAGCAGTACTTC	CASSLAGVGGTYEQYF
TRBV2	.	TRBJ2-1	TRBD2	TGTGCCAGGGTTCGGGCACTAGCGTCCTACAATGAGCAGTTCTTC	CARVRALASYNEQFF
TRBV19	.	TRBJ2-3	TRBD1	TGTGCCAGTAGGCGGACAGGGGATGTAGATACGCAGTATTTT	CASRRTGDVDTQYF
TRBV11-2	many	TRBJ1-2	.	TGTGCCAGCAGCTTAGACAGGGAGGATGGCTACACCTTC	CASSLDREDGYTF
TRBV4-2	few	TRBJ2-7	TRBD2	TGTGCCAGCAGCCAAGGTAGCGGGAGAAGTGGCGAGCAGTACTTC	CASSQGSGRSGEQYF
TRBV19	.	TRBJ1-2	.	TGTGCCAGTAGTCCCCCGGGGTATTATGGCTACACCTTC	CASSPPGYYGYTF
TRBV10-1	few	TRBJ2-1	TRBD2	TGCGCCAGCAGTGACGGGGCTAGCGGTCACAATGAGCAGTTCTTC	CASSDGASGHNEQFF
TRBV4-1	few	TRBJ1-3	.	TGCGCCAGCAGACGGGAGGACAGCAACTCTGGAAACACCATATATTTT	CASRREDSNSGNTIYF
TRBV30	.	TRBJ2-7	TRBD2	TGTGCCTGGAGTGTAGACGGGGGGGCCTCCTACGAGCAGTACTTC	CAWSVDGGASYEQYF
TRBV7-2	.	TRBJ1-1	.	TGTGCCAGCAGAAAAGACAGGTCCGAACTGTTGGCTTTCTTT	CASRKDRSELLAFF
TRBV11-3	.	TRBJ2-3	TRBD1	TGTGCCAGCAGCCGACAGGGAAGCACAGATACGCAGTATTTT	CASSRQGSTDTQYF
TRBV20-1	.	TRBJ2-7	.	TGCAGTGCTAGTGCCGAGGGCCCTCGGCAGTACTTC	CSASAEGPRQYF
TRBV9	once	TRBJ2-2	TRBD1	TGTGCCAGCAGTCGAACAGGGGCAGCGTACACCGGGGAGCTGTTTTTT	CASSRTGAAYTGELFF
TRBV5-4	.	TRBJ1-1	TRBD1	TGTGCCAGCAGCACAGACAGGGTTACTGAAGCTTTCTTT	CASSTDRVTEAFF
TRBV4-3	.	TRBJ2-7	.	TGCGCCAGCAGCCAAGTGACAGGATACTCCTACGAGCAGTACTTC	CASSQVTGYSYEQYF
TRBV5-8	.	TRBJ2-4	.	TGTGCCAGCAGCTTGGGAACAGGGTTCGCCAAAAACATTCAGTACTTC	CASSLGTGFAKNIQYF
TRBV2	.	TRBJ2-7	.	TGTGCCAGCAGGGCCGGTGGACTCGACGGGCAGTACTTC	CASRAGGLDGQYF
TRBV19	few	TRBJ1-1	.	TGTGCCAGTAGTATAGGGGGGGGCGACGGAGCTTTCTTT	CASSIGGGDGAFF
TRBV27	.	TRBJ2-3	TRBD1	TGTGCCAGCAGCCGCTCCAAAATTCCGGGACAGGGATTCACAGATACGCAGTATTTT	CASSRSKIPGQGFTDTQYF
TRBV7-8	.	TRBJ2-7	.	TGTGCCAGCAGCTTAGTGGCAGGGGTCGCCTACGAGCAGTACTTC	CASSLVAGVAYEQYF
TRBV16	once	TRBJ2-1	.	TGTGCCAGCAGCCAATCGTCTCGGTCACTATACAATGAGCAGTTCTTC	CASSQSSRSLYNEQFF
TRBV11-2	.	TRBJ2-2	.	TGTGCCAGCAGCTTAGATCGTCGGGGGTACACCGGGGAGCTGTTTTTT	CASSLDRRGYTGELFF
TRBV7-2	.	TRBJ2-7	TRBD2	TGTGCCAGCAGCCAGACTAGCGGGAGTTTGTTTGTGTACTTC	CASSQTSGSLFVYF
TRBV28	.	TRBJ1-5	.	TGTGCCAGCAGCAAAACACCTTGGACAGCCTCCAATCAGCCCCAGCATTTT	CASSKTPWTASNQPQHF
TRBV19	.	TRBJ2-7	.	TGTGCCAGTAGTGGATTAGTTGTAGGAAGGACAGCAACCTACGAGCAGTACTTC	CASSGLVVGRTATYEQYF
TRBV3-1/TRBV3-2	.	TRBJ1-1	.	TGTGCCAGCAGAGGAGGGAGACTGAACACTGAAGCTTTCTTT	CASRGGRLNTEAFF
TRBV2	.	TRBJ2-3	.	TGTGCCAGCAGGGCACAGGGTGGCACAGATACGCAGTATTTT	CASRAQGGTDTQYF
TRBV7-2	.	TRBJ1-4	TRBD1	TGTGCCAGCAGCCTAACAGGGGGCGCTGGGGAAAAACTGTTTTTT	CASSLTGGAGEKLFF
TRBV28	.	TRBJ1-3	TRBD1	TGTGCCAGCAGTTTAGGACAGGGGGCCAGAAACACCATATATTTT	CASSLGQGARNTIYF
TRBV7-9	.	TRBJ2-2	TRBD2	TGTGCCAGCAGCTTTGGTAGCGGGAGAAGCACCGGGGAGCTGTTTTTT	CASSFGSGRSTGELFF
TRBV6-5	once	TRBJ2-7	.	TGTGCCGGAAGGCAGGGAGGCTCCTACGAGCAGTACTTC	CAGRQGGSYEQYF
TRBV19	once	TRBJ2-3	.	TGTGCCAGTAGTATAGGACAGACAGATACGCAGTATTTT	CASSIGQTDTQYF
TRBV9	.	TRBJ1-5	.	TGTGCCAGCAGCGCCTCCCCCAATCAGCCCCAGCATTTT	CASSASPNQPQHF
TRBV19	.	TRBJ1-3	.	TGTGCCAGTAGCCCAACAGGGACTGGAAACACCATATATTTT	CASSPTGTGNTIYF
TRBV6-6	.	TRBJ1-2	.	TGTGCCAGCAGTTCTCAGGGCCTATTAAACTATGGCTACACCTTC	CASSSQGLLNYGYTF
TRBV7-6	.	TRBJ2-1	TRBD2	TGTGCCAGCAGCCCCTCGCTAGCGGGAGGGCCAAATGAGCAGTTCTTC	CASSPSLAGGPNEQFF
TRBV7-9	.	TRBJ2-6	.	TGTGCCAGCAGCTTACTCCGGGCTGGGGCCAACGTCCTGACTTTC	CASSLLRAGANVLTF
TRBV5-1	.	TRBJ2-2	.	TGCGCCAGCAGCTTGGGACAGTCGAACACCGGGGAGCTGTTTTTT	CASSLGQSNTGELFF